These T cell receptor beta chains were read from a single sample in a study of cytomegalovirus exposure and HLA in healthy donors. The data were produced by immunoSEQ multiplex PCR, yet TCRdb's version contains in-frame clones alone and is incomplete. Here the sample spans 110,000 to 150,000 clones, about 79% being singletons. The sequencing sample was made of PBMCs. All receptors derive from a male donor in good health and CMV-seronegative. The conserved cysteine and the conserved F or W are not part of the CDR3 here. The order of the fields is CDR3 protein, D gene, clone size, V gene. D genes are given only for firm matches. The size entry is marked missing in some rows and otherwise reads once, few, many or a size class.

ASSRGGLAPARH	TRBD2	.	TRBV6-5
SAVQGSGELF	TRBD1	.	TRBV29-1
ASTRGGTEKLF	.	.	TRBV30
ASVREATDTQY	.	.	TRBV2
ASRGGSGTGELF	TRBD2	.	TRBV4-2
AWSVSGGSEQY	TRBD2	.	TRBV30
ASSLYGGGQETQY	.	.	TRBV27
ASSLDGLAGVGTGELF	TRBD2	.	TRBV19
ASSPRGQMNTEAF	.	.	TRBV18
ASSQNEVNIIGNTIY	.	few	TRBV4-1
ASKRDGNQPQH	.	.	TRBV6-5
ASSLVVGTQGLYEQY	.	.	TRBV5-1
ASSSGTDSNQPQH	TRBD1	once	TRBV5-4
ASSPGQGKNIQY	TRBD1	.	TRBV7-9
ASSPTSGGAETQY	TRBD2	.	TRBV7-6
ASSTGTGGGHGYT	TRBD1	.	TRBV5-1
ASTGLYGYT	.	.	TRBV2
ASSEVGQGNTEAF	TRBD1	.	TRBV25-1
ASSEKGFYTEAF	.	once	TRBV10-2
ASSLLPAYEQY	.	.	TRBV7-3
ASSPRTGGIDYGYT	TRBD1	few	TRBV9
ASSLAGTQPQH	.	few	TRBV5-4
ASSAQGAGQPQH	TRBD1	.	TRBV7-9
SVEGQHNVNEQY	.	.	TRBV29-1
ASSSRTGVLYEQY	TRBD1	few	TRBV5-4
ASSQLLATGELF	.	.	TRBV7-2
ASSYGQGFSGNTIY	TRBD1	.	TRBV5-1
ASSQAPGSYEQY	.	.	TRBV4-1
ASSMRGLAGVYEQY	TRBD2	.	TRBV19
ASSPGTSGRAYEQY	TRBD2	.	TRBV9
ASSLLRGTGTFANYGYT	TRBD1	.	TRBV7-2